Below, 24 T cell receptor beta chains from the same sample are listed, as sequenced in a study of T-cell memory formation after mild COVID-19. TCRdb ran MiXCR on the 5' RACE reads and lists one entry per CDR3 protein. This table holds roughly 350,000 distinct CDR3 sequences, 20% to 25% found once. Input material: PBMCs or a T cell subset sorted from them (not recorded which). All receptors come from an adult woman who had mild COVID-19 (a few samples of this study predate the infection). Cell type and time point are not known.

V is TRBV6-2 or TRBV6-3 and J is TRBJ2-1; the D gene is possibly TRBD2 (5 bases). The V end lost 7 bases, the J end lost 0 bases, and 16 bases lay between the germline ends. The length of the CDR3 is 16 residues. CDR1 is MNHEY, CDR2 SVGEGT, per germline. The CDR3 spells CASTHSQAGSYNEQFF. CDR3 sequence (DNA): TGTGCCAGCACCCACTCCCAGGCGGGCTCCTACAATGAGCAGTTCTTC.

The CDR3 is CASSESVTFAYEQYF. Here the CDR3 DNA reads TGTGCCAGCAGTGAATCTGTGACATTCGCCTACGAGCAGTACTTC. This chain uses TRBV6-1 with TRBJ2-7; no firm D call. The CDR3 covers 15 residues. V was shortened by 2 bases and J by 2 bases, with 13 bases between the two germline ends. Germline CDR1 is MNHNS and CDR2 is SASEGT.

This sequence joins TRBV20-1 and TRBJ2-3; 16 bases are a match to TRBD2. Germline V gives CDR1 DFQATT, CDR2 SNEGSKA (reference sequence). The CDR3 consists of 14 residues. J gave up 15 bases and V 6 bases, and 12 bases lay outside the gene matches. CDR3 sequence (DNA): TGCAGTGCCAGGCCCGGGACTAGCGGGGGGGCCTCCTATTTT. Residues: CSARPGTSGGASYF.

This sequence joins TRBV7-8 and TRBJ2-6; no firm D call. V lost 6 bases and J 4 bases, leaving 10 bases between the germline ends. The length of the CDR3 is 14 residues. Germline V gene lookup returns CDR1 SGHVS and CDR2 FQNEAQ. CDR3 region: CASRIGSGANVLTF. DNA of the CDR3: TGTGCCAGCAGAATCGGATCGGGGGCCAACGTCCTGACTTTC. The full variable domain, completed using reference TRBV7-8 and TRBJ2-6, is GAGVSQSPRYKVAKRGQDVALRCDPISGHVSLFWYQQALGQGPEFLTYFQNEAQLDKSGLPSDRFFAERPEGSVSTLKIQRTQQEDSAVYLCASRIGSGANVLTFGAGSRLTVL.

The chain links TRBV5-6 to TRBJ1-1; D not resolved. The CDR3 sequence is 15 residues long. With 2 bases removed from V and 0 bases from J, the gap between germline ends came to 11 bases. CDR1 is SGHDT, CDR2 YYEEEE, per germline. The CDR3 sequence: CASSLLGRLNTEAFF. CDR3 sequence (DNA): TGTGCCAGCAGCTTACTAGGACGGTTGAACACTGAAGCTTTCTTT.

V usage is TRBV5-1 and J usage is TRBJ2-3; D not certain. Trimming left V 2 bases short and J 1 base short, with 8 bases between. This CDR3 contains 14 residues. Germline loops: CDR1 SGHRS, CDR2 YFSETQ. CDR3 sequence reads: CASSFYGGTDTQYF. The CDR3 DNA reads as TGCGCCAGCAGCTTCTACGGAGGCACAGATACGCAGTATTTT.

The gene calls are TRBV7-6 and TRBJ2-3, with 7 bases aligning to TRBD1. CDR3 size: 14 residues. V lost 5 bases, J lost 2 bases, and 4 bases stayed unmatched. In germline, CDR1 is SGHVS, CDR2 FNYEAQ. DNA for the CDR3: TGTGCCAGCAGCGGGGGACAGTCCACAGATACGCAGTATTTT. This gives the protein CASSGGQSTDTQYF.

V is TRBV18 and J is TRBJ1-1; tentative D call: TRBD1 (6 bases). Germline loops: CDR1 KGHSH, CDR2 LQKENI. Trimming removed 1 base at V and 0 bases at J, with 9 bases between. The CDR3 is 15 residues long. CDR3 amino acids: CASSPQGHLNTEAFF. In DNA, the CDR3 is TGTGCCAGCTCACCACAGGGACATTTGAACACTGAAGCTTTCTTT.

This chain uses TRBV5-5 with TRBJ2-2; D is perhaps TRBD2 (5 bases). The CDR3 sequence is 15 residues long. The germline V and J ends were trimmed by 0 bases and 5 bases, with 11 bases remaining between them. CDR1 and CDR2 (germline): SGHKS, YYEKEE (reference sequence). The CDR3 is CASSLGGRRTGELFF. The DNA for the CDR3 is TGTGCCAGCAGCTTGGGCGGGCGTCGGACCGGGGAGCTGTTTTTT. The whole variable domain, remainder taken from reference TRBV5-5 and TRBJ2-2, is DAGVTQSPTHLIKTRGQQVTLRCSPISGHKSVSWYQQVLGQGPQFIFQYYEKEERGRGNFPDRFSARQFPNYSSELNVNALLLGDSALYLCASSLGGRRTGELFFGEGSRLTVL.

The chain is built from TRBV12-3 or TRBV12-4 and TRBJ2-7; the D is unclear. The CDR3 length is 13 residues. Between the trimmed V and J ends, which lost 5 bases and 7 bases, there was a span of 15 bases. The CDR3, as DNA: TGTGCCAGCAGTCTCGCCCCATCTCGGGAGCAGTACTTC. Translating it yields CASSLAPSREQYF.

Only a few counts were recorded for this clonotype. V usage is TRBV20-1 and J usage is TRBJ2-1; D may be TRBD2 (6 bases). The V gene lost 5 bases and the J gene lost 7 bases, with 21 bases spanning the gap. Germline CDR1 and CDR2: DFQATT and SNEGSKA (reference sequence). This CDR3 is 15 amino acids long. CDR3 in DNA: TGCAGTGCTCCTTCCCCGGGAGAGGGAATTAATGAGCAGTTCTTC. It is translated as CSAPSPGEGINEQFF.

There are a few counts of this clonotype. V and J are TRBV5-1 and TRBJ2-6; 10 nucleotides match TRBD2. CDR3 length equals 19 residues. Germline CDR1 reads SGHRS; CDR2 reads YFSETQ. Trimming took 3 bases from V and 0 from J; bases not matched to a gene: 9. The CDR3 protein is CASSWFTSGDTSGANVLTF. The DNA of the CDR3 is TGCGCCAGCAGCTGGTTTACTAGCGGGGACACCTCTGGGGCCAACGTCCTGACTTTC.

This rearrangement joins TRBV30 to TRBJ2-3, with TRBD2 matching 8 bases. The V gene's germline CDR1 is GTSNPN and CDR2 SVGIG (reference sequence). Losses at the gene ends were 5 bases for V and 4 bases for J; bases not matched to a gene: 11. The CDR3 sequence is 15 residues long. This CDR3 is CAWARQAGVPDTQYF. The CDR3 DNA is TGTGCCTGGGCTAGACAAGCGGGAGTCCCAGATACGCAGTATTTT.

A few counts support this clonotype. In DNA form, the CDR3 reads TGTGCCAGCAGCCCTGGACTAGCCAGAGGGGGGAACACAGATACGCAGTATTTT. Translation: CASSPGLARGGNTDTQYF. The chain joins TRBV12-3 or TRBV12-4 to TRBJ2-3; 8 nucleotides align to TRBD2. The trim removed 6 bases at V and 2 bases at J, leaving 16 bases unmatched. There are 18 residues in the CDR3.

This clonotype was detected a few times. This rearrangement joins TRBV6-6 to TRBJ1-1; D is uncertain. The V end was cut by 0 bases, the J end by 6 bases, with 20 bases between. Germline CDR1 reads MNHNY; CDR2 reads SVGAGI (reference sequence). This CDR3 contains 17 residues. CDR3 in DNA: TGTGCCAGCAGTTACTCGAGAAAGGGAAGCTTTTACGCTGAAGCTTTCTTT. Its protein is CASSYSRKGSFYAEAFF.

The DNA for the CDR3 is TGTGCCAGCGGGGACAGTGGCTACTCCCAAGAGACCCAGTACTTC. Its translation is CASGDSGYSQETQYF. This sequence joins TRBV7-9 and TRBJ2-5, with TRBD1 matching over 7 bases. There are 15 residues in the CDR3. Germline V gives CDR1 SEHNR, CDR2 FQNEAQ (reference sequence). The J segment lost 1 base and the V segment lost 8 bases, leaving 10 bases of the junction unmatched. The full variable domain, its missing parts supplied by reference TRBV7-9 and TRBJ2-5, is DTGVSQNPRHKITKRGQNVTFRCDPISEHNRLYWYRQTLGQGPEFLTYFQNEAQLEKSRLLSDRFSAERPKGSFSTLEIQRTEQGDSAMYLCASGDSGYSQETQYFGPGTRLLVL.

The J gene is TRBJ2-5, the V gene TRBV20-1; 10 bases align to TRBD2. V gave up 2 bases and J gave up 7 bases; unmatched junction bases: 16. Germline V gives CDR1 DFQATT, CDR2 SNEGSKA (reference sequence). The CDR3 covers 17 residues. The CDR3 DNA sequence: TGCAGTGCTAGATCCCTAAGCGGACTAGCGGCCTCCGGGACCCAGTACTTC. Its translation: CSARSLSGLAASGTQYF.

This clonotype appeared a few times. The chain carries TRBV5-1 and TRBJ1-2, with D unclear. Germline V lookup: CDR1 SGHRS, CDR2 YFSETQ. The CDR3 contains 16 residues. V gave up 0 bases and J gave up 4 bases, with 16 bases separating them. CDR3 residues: CASSLDFSLVVYGYTF. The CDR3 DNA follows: TGCGCCAGCAGCTTGGATTTCTCTTTGGTGGTCTATGGCTACACCTTC. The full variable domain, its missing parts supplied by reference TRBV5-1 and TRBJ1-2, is KAGVTQTPRYLIKTRGQQVTLSCSPISGHRSVSWYQQTPGQGLQFLFEYFSETQRNKGNFPGRFSGRQFSNSRSEMNVSTLELGDSALYLCASSLDFSLVVYGYTFGSGTRLTVV.

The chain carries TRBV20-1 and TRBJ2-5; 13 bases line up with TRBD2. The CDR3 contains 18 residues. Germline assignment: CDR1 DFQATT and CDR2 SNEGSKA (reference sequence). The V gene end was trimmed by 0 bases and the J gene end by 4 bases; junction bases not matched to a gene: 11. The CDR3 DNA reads TGCAGTGCTAGAGAACCCTGGACTAGCGGGAGCTACGGAGAGACCCAGTACTTC. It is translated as CSAREPWTSGSYGETQYF.

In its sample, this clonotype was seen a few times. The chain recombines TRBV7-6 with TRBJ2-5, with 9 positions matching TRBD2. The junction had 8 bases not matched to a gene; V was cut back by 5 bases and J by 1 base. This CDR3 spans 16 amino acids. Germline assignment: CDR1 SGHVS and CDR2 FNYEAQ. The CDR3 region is CASSPIAGARQETQYF. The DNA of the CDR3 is TGTGCCAGCAGCCCAATAGCGGGAGCCCGCCAAGAGACCCAGTACTTC.

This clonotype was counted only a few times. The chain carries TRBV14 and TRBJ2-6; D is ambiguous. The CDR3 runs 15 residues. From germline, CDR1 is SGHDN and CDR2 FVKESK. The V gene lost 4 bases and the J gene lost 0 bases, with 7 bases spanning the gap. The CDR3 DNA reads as TGTGCCAGCAGCCCTCGGTACTCTGGGGCCAACGTCCTGACTTTC. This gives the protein CASSPRYSGANVLTF.

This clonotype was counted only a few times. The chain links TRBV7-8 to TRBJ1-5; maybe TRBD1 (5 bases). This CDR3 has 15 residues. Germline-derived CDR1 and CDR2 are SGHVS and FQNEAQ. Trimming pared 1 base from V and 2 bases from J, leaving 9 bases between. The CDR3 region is CASSLGRDGNQPQHF. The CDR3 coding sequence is TGTGCCAGCAGCTTAGGCAGGGACGGCAATCAGCCCCAGCATTTT.

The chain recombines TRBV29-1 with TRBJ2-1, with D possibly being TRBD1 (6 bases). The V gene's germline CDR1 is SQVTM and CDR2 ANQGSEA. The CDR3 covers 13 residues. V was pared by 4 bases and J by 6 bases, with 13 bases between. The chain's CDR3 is CSVGDTKSNEQFF. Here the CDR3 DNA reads TGCAGCGTTGGGGACACGAAAAGCAATGAGCAGTTCTTC.

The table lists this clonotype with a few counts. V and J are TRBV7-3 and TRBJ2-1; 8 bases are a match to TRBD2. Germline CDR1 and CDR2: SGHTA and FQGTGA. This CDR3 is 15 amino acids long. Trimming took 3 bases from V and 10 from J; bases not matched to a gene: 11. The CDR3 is CASSFLAGGPVEQFF. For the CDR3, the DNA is TGTGCCAGCAGCTTTCTGGCGGGAGGCCCCGTGGAGCAGTTCTTC.